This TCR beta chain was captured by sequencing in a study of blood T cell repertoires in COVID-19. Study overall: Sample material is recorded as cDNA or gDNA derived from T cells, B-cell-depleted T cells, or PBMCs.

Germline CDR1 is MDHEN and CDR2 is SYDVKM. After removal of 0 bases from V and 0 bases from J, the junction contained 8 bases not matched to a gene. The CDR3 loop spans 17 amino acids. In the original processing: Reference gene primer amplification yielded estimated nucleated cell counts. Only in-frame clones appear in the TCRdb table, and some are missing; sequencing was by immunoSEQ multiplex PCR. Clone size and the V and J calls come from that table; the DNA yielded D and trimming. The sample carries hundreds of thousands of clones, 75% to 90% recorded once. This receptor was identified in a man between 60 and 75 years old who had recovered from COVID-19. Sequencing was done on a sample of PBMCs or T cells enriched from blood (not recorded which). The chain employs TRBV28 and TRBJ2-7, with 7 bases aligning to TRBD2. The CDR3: CASSLWSLAENSYEQYF. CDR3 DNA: TGTGCCAGCAGTTTATGGTCCCTAGCGGAGAACTCCTACGAGCAGTACTTC.